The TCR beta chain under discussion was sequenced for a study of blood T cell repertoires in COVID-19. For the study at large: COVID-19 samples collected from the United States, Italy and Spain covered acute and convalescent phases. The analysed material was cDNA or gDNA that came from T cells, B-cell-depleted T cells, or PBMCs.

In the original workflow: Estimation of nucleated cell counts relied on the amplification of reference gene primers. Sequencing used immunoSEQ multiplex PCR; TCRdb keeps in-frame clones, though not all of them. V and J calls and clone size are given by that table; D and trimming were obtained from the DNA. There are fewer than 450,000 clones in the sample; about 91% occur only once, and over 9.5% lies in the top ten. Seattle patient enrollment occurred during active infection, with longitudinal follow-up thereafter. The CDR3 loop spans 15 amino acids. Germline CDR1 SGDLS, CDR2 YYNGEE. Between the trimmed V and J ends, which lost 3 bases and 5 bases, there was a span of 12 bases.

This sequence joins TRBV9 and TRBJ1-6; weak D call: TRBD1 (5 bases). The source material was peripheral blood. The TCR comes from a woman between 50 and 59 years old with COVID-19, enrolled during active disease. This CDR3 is CASSEGPEDNSPLHF. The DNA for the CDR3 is TGTGCCAGCAGCGAGGGGCCGGAAGATAATTCACCCCTCCACTTT.